The TCR beta chain described here comes from a study of T cell changes during pregnancy in multiple sclerosis. Repertoires were generated with immunoSEQ multiplex PCR, while TCRdb's copy carries only in-frame clones and drops some. The sample includes over 80,000 clones, about nine tenths of them seen just once. V dropped 5 bases and J dropped 11 bases, with 15 bases sitting between them. CDR1 is SEHNR, CDR2 FQNEAQ, per germline (reference sequence). The CDR3 sequence is 12 residues long. This clone was picked up one time. The source was peripheral blood, collected in the second trimester of pregnancy. The chain uses TRBV7-9 and TRBJ1-1; no reliable D call. The TCR sequence derives from a female donor in good health, enrolled as a control in a pregnancy study. CDR3 in DNA: TGTGCCAGCAGCGCAGAGACATTAGCGGCTTTCTTT. Translating it yields CASSAETLAAFF.